Sequencing of this TCR beta chain was carried out in a study of blood T cells in healthy people across ages. Study observations and caveats: Long-lived donors exceeded aged donors in naive CD4+ cells and diversity. Per million T cells, TCR beta diversity dropped about linearly as age rose.

With respect to this clonotype: The antigen remains unidentified.

The individuals who served as donors were healthy Caucasians living in Russia, aged roughly 6 to 95. Isolating PBMCs gave at least 6 million of these cells per sample. A J-beta primer mix and a sample-barcoded 5' primer were used in a second PCR of roughly 6 to 11 cycles. TCRdb redid the calling of the 5' RACE reads with MiXCR, one entry per CDR3 protein. The data hold approximately 810,000 distinct CDR3 sequences, with approximately 35% observed a single time. This CDR3 contains 13 residues. CDR1 and CDR2 (germline): SGHDT, YYEEEE. Trimming removed 4 bases from V and 8 bases from J, with 13 bases in between.

The chain is built from TRBV5-6 and TRBJ2-1; TRBD2 might be the D (7 bases). The sequenced sample consisted of blood. This receptor was taken from a man aged 18 to 30 in good health. CDR3 sequence reads: CASSAWGGYEQFF. In DNA, the CDR3 is TGTGCCAGCAGCGCGTGGGGGGGCTATGAGCAGTTCTTC.